A single sample gave rise to the 17 T cell receptor beta chains below, sequenced in a study of cytomegalovirus exposure and HLA in healthy donors. It was with 60 Vbeta and 13 Jbeta primers that the PCR ran. The method was immunoSEQ multiplex PCR; TCRdb's version includes in-frame clones alone and lacks a portion of them. The table lists about 35,000 clones, roughly 78% of them singletons, with about 6.3% in the top ten. Sequenced sample: PBMCs. Receptor source: a male donor in good health and CMV-seronegative.

The CDR3 DNA reads TGCAGCGTTGATGGAGCGGGAGGAAAAGGTGGGGCCAACGTCCTGACTTTC. Protein sequence: CSVDGAGGKGGANVLTF. The J gene is TRBJ2-6, the V gene TRBV29-1, with TRBD2 matching over 9 bases. Germline V gene data show CDR1 as SQVTM and CDR2 as ANQGSEA. This CDR3 is 17 amino acids long. V gave up 3 bases and J gave up 3 bases; unmatched junction bases: 9.

This rearrangement joins TRBV6-1 to TRBJ1-2, with 12 positions matching TRBD1. There are 13 residues in the CDR3. With V trimmed by 6 bases and J by 6 bases, 2 bases remained unmatched. The germline gives CDR1 MNHNS, CDR2 SASEGT. CDR3 protein: CASRGQGADGYTF. The DNA for the CDR3 is TGTGCCAGCAGGGGACAGGGGGCGGATGGCTACACCTTC.

The genes are TRBV6-5 and TRBJ1-4, with 7 bases aligning to TRBD1. The length of the CDR3 is 15 residues. CDR1 is MNHEY and CDR2 is SVGAGI in the germline V gene. V lost 5 bases and J lost 1; bases outside the gene matches: 4. CDR3: CASSRYRGTNEKLFF. The CDR3 bases are TGTGCCAGCAGTCGGTACAGGGGAACTAATGAAAAACTGTTTTTT.

The chain couples TRBV5-4 to TRBJ1-2; TRBD1 agrees at 7 bases. CDR1 and CDR2 from the germline V gene are SGHNT and YYREEE (reference sequence). Trimming removed 4 bases from V and 7 bases from J; junction bases left unmatched: 7. This CDR3 is 13 amino acids long. CDR3 loop: CASSEGGWAGYTF. CDR3 sequence (DNA): TGTGCCAGCAGCGAAGGGGGCTGGGCTGGCTACACCTTC.

This sequence joins TRBV10-3 and TRBJ2-7, with TRBD2 identical over 9 bases. The V segment lost 0 bases and the J segment 6 bases; nucleotides outside the gene matches: 3. The germline CDR1 and CDR2 sequences are ENHRY and SYGVKD. This CDR3 contains 14 residues. This CDR3 reads CAISESGGGGEQYF. The CDR3 DNA follows: TGTGCCATCAGTGAGTCGGGCGGGGGGGGCGAGCAGTACTTC.

The rearrangement uses TRBV25-1 and TRBJ2-7; D remains ambiguous. This CDR3 spans 12 amino acids. The V gene lost 3 bases and the J gene lost 2 bases, with 5 bases spanning the gap. The germline V gene encodes CDR1 MGHDK and CDR2 SYGVNS. As DNA, the CDR3 is TGTGCCAGCAGTGACAAAACCTACGAGCAGTACTTC. It translates to CASSDKTYEQYF.

This rearrangement joins TRBV9 to TRBJ2-1; 7 nucleotides line up with TRBD1. The V and J ends lost 0 bases and 2 bases, in that order; junction bases with no gene match: 2. The germline V gene encodes CDR1 SGDLS and CDR2 YYNGEE. The CDR3 has 15 amino acids. CDR3: CASSVGGQPYNEQFF. The CDR3 DNA reads TGTGCCAGCAGCGTAGGGGGACAGCCCTACAATGAGCAGTTCTTC.

This chain connects TRBV9 to TRBJ1-2, with 8 bases aligning to TRBD1. The V gene end was trimmed by 0 bases and the J gene end by 13 bases; junction bases not matched to a gene: 17. In germline, CDR1 is SGDLS, CDR2 YYNGEE. The CDR3 has 16 amino acids. The CDR3 here is CASSVEDRAGGPLPTF. For the CDR3, the DNA is TGTGCCAGCAGCGTAGAAGATCGGGCAGGGGGCCCACTCCCCACCTTC.

The chain recombines TRBV4-3 with TRBJ2-3; D call uncertain. The CDR3 loop spans 15 amino acids. Germline V gene sequence: CDR1 LGHNA, CDR2 YSLEER. The ends were cut back, 1 base at V and 0 bases at J, with 8 bases in the middle. This CDR3 is CASSQVTTSTDTQYF. CDR3 nucleotides: TGCGCCAGCAGCCAAGTGACAACTAGCACAGATACGCAGTATTTT.

The chain combines TRBV30 with TRBJ2-1; tentatively, D is TRBD2 (6 bases). The CDR3 loop spans 16 amino acids. CDR1 is GTSNPN, CDR2 SVGIG, per germline (reference sequence). V lost 4 bases and J lost 0, with 16 bases in between. CDR3 loop: CAWTGTAGSSYNEQFF. The CDR3 DNA reads TGTGCCTGGACCGGGACTGCTGGCAGCTCCTACAATGAGCAGTTCTTC. Full variable domain (missing parts from reference TRBV30 and TRBJ2-1): SQTIHQWPATLVQPVGSPLSLECTVEGTSNPNLYWYRQAAGRGLQLLFYSVGIGQISSEVPQNLSASRPQDRQFILSSKKLLLSDSGFYLCAWTGTAGSSYNEQFFGPGTRLTVL.

The count of this clone is one. V and J are TRBV6-1 and TRBJ1-5; 8 bases line up with TRBD1. This CDR3 has 16 residues. Germline values: CDR1 MNHNS, CDR2 SASEGT. V gave up 4 bases and J gave up 2 bases; unmatched junction bases: 7. The CDR3 loop is CASSAIPDRGNQPQHF. Written as DNA, the CDR3 is TGTGCCAGCAGTGCTATACCGGACAGGGGCAATCAGCCCCAGCATTTT.

The chain has TRBV2 and TRBJ2-2, with TRBD1 as a possible D gene (7 bases). Germline V gene lookup returns CDR1 SNHLY and CDR2 FYNNEI. This CDR3 spans 15 amino acids. Deletions cut 6 bases from V and 6 bases from J, with 17 bases between. CDR3 nucleotide sequence: TGTGCCAGCAGGGAGGGGGCGGGGTTATCCGGGGAGCTGTTTTTT. It translates to CASREGAGLSGELFF.

V usage is TRBV11-3 and J usage is TRBJ2-2, with a possible D match to TRBD1 (6 bases). The germline CDR1 and CDR2 sequences are SGHNT and YENEEA. The V end lost 2 bases, the J end lost 7 bases, and 14 bases lay between the germline ends. The CDR3 runs to 15 residues. CDR3 residues: CASSLSGGVIGELFF. In DNA, the CDR3 is TGTGCCAGCAGCTTATCTGGGGGCGTCATCGGGGAGCTGTTTTTT.

The rearrangement uses TRBV19 and TRBJ1-2; D uncertain. Germline CDR1 and CDR2: LNHDA and SQIVND (reference sequence). Trimming shortened V by 8 bases and J by 4 bases, and 14 bases separated the two germline ends. This CDR3 has 13 amino acids. The CDR3 DNA follows: TGTGCCAGTCGAGTCCGGGGAGCCTATGGCTACACCTTC. The encoded protein is CASRVRGAYGYTF.

The rearrangement links TRBV5-1 to TRBJ2-5, with a possible D match to TRBD2 (6 bases). Germline values: CDR1 SGHRS, CDR2 YFSETQ. The CDR3 contains 16 residues. Deletions cut 1 base from V and 2 bases from J, with 15 bases between. CDR3 in DNA: TGCGCCAGCAGCTTGAACCTAGCGATGAGACAAGAGACCCAGTACTTC. This codes for CASSLNLAMRQETQYF.

This clone was observed a single time. The rearrangement uses TRBV19 and TRBJ1-4; no clear D gene. The V gene lost 5 bases and the J gene lost 6 bases, with 16 bases spanning the gap. Germline CDR1 and CDR2: LNHDA and SQIVND (reference sequence). This CDR3 is built from 15 residues. The CDR3 bases are TGTGCCAGTAGTCTTCGGGCTGAGGGTTATGAAAAACTGTTTTTT. It specifies CASSLRAEGYEKLFF.

The CDR3 loop reads CAWSAKQGAGGYTF. The CDR3 DNA reads as TGTGCCTGGAGTGCAAAGCAGGGGGCAGGTGGCTACACCTTC. The chain joins TRBV30 to TRBJ1-2; 8 nucleotides line up with TRBD1. The V gene's germline CDR1 is GTSNPN and CDR2 SVGIG (reference sequence). CDR3 length equals 14 residues. V dropped 1 base and J dropped 7; count of bases not matched to a gene: 8.